This passage covers 23 T cell receptor beta chains from one sample sequenced in a study of OX40 agonist ivuxolimab in advanced cancers. Only in-frame clones appear in the TCRdb table, and some are missing; sequencing was by immunoSEQ multiplex PCR. The sample carries 55,000 to 70,000 clones, approximately 87% recorded once. The specimen comprised CD4+ or CD8+ T cells sorted from blood, sampled in a trial of the OX40 agonist ivuxolimab. The receptors come from an adult with an advanced solid tumor such as melanoma, head and neck, liver or kidney cancer.

This clone was detected a few times. The rearrangement joins TRBV10-3 to TRBJ2-3, with a weak D call TRBD1 (6 bases). The V gene lost 0 bases and the J gene lost 5 bases, with 9 bases spanning the gap. The CDR3 has 14 residues. CDR1 is ENHRY and CDR2 is SYGVKD in the germline V gene. DNA of the CDR3: TGTGCCATCAGTGAGTCGAGGGGGAGAGATACGCAGTATTTT. Translated, it gives CAISESRGRDTQYF.

J is TRBJ2-5 and V is TRBV7-3; 7 nucleotides match TRBD1. The junction had 8 bases not matched to a gene; V was cut back by 5 bases and J by 2 bases. Per the germline V gene, CDR1 is SGHTA and CDR2 is FQGTGA. This CDR3 has 15 residues. The CDR3 DNA sequence: TGTGCCAGCAGCCCCCAGGGACAGATTCAAGAGACCCAGTACTTC. This translates into CASSPQGQIQETQYF. The full variable domain, completed using reference TRBV7-3 and TRBJ2-5, is GAGVSQTPSNKVTEKGKYVELRCDPISGHTALYWYRQSLGQGPEFLIYFQGTGAADDSGLPNDRFFAVRPEGSVSTLKIQRTERGDSAVYLCASSPQGQIQETQYFGPGTRLLVL.

V gene TRBV7-2 combines with J gene TRBJ1-1, with D possibly TRBD1 on 5 matching bases. The CDR3 sequence is 14 residues long. Trimming took off 3 bases at V and 1 base at J, with 9 bases between the two ends. Germline V gene sequence: CDR1 SGHTA, CDR2 FQGNSA. DNA of the CDR3: TGTGCCAGCAGCTTGGGGCAGCCGAACACTGAAGCTTTCTTT. Its translation: CASSLGQPNTEAFF.

The genes are TRBV4-3 and TRBJ1-4; D is possibly TRBD1 (6 bases). The V gene lost 0 bases and the J gene lost 8 bases, with 10 bases spanning the gap. Germline V gene lookup returns CDR1 LGHNA and CDR2 YSLEER. This CDR3 is built from 14 residues. The CDR3 DNA is TGCGCCAGCAGCCAAGAACAGGGTAGGGAAAAACTGTTTTTT. Its translation: CASSQEQGREKLFF.

The CDR3 DNA is TGCGCCAGCAGCTTACAGGGTAGTAATGAAAAACTGTTTTTT. This encodes CASSLQGSNEKLFF. The chain carries TRBV5-1 and TRBJ1-4; a weak D match, TRBD1 (6 bases). The CDR3 is made up of 14 amino acids. Germline CDR1 reads SGHRS; CDR2 reads YFSETQ. Trimming took 2 bases from V and 4 from J, leaving 9 bases between them.

This sequence joins TRBV27 and TRBJ2-7; 7 bases match TRBD2. Trimming at V came to 2 bases and at J to 3 bases, leaving 4 bases not matched to a gene. The CDR3 is made up of 14 amino acids. Germline V CDR1 and CDR2: MNHEY, SMNVEV (reference sequence). This CDR3 is CASSLRPGGYEQYF. In DNA, the CDR3 is TGTGCCAGCAGTTTACGACCGGGGGGCTACGAGCAGTACTTC.

V and J are TRBV19 and TRBJ1-5; no reliable D call. V was pared by 5 bases and J by 0 bases, with 11 bases between. The CDR3 totals 15 residues. Per the germline V gene, CDR1 is LNHDA and CDR2 is SQIVND (reference sequence). Here the CDR3 reads CASSGRPNSNQPQHF. CDR3 nucleotide sequence: TGTGCCAGTAGTGGAAGACCGAATAGCAATCAGCCCCAGCATTTT.

This clone was seen a single time. An end of the junction does not agree with germline; a read error may underlie this. The rearrangement joins TRBV7-3 to TRBJ2-7; 7 bases map to TRBD1. Germline V lookup: CDR1 SGHTA, CDR2 FQGTGA. The CDR3 contains 13 residues. The CDR3 loop is CASSLKGKDRLWF. The DNA of the CDR3 is TGTGCCAGCAGCTTAAAAGGGAAGGACAGGCTTTGGTTC.

This clone was observed a few times. The V gene is TRBV27, the J gene TRBJ2-1; D unclear. There are 12 residues in the CDR3. Germline assignment: CDR1 MNHEY and CDR2 SMNVEV (reference sequence). The V end lost 4 bases, the J end lost 10 bases, and 11 bases lay between the germline ends. Written as DNA, the CDR3 is TGTGCCAGCAGTTCCCTAAGGCGAGAGCAGTTCTTC. This codes for CASSSLRREQFF.

The genes are TRBV19 and TRBJ1-5; D gene unclear. The CDR3 runs 17 residues. CDR1 and CDR2 (germline): LNHDA, SQIVND (reference sequence). The V and J ends lost 0 bases and 5 bases respectively, with 17 bases between them. The CDR3 nucleotides are TGTGCCAGTAGTATAGATCTATTCGCGGGTAGGGATCAGCCCCAGCATTTT. As protein: CASSIDLFAGRDQPQHF.

This clone showed up just a few times. The chain links TRBV14 to TRBJ1-1; perhaps TRBD1 as D (6 bases). This CDR3 is 13 amino acids long. CDR1 and CDR2 from the germline V gene are SGHDN and FVKESK. V dropped 1 base and J dropped 10 bases, with 13 bases sitting between them. CDR3 DNA sequence: TGTGCCAGCAGCCAAGTGCGGGGGGCGCGAGCTTTCTTT. Amino acid sequence: CASSQVRGARAFF.

V is TRBV28 and J is TRBJ1-2; no reliable D call. Germline assignment: CDR1 MDHEN and CDR2 SYDVKM. The CDR3 has 15 residues. Trimming took off 7 bases at V and 0 bases at J, with 15 bases between the two ends. DNA of the CDR3: TGTGCCAGCACCGCCGCGGGCAGCTCTAACTATGGCTACACCTTC. It translates to CASTAAGSSNYGYTF.

This chain connects TRBV5-1 to TRBJ1-5, with TRBD1 matching over 9 bases. Trimming at V came to 4 bases and at J to 6 bases, leaving 5 bases not matched to a gene. The CDR3 has 14 residues. Germline V CDR1 and CDR2: SGHRS, YFSETQ. As DNA, the CDR3 is TGCGCCAGCAGCCCGGGACAGGGTGGTCAGCCCCAGCATTTT. It is translated as CASSPGQGGQPQHF.

The J gene is TRBJ1-1, the V gene TRBV11-3; maybe TRBD1 (5 bases). Germline V CDR1 and CDR2: SGHNT, YENEEA. CDR3 length: 14 amino acids. V was trimmed by 0 bases and J by 5 bases, leaving 10 bases between them. The CDR3 nucleotides are TGTGCCAGCAGCTTAGATCAGGGATCGACTGAAGCTTTCTTT. It encodes CASSLDQGSTEAFF.

The table lists this clone with a few counts. The chain is built from TRBV19 and TRBJ1-5, with TRBD1 identical over 7 bases. Per the germline V gene, CDR1 is LNHDA and CDR2 is SQIVND (reference sequence). The V segment lost 2 bases and the J segment 4 bases; nucleotides outside the gene matches: 5. The CDR3 has 15 amino acids. The CDR3 bases are TGTGCCAGTAGTATAACGGGACAGAGAAATCAGCCCCAGCATTTT. Protein: CASSITGQRNQPQHF.

This clone was observed a few times. The chain links TRBV30 to TRBJ1-1; a weak D match, TRBD1 (6 bases). Germline CDR1 and CDR2: GTSNPN and SVGIG (reference sequence). The CDR3 totals 14 residues. Trimming pared 0 bases from V and 5 bases from J, leaving 13 bases between. The CDR3 coding sequence is TGTGCCTGGAGTGTAGGTCAGGGGCGGACTGAAGCTTTCTTT. Translated: CAWSVGQGRTEAFF.

The chain links TRBV18 to TRBJ2-7; TRBD2 aligns across 13 bases. J lost 1 base, V lost 4 bases, and 7 bases had no gene match. CDR1 and CDR2 (germline): KGHSH, LQKENI. The CDR3 runs 17 residues. CDR3 in amino acids: CASSRTSGGAGSYEQYF. As DNA, the CDR3 is TGTGCCAGCTCACGAACTAGCGGGGGGGCCGGGTCCTACGAGCAGTACTTC.

V is TRBV6-5 and J is TRBJ1-2; 9 bases agree with TRBD1. CDR3 length: 16 residues. The V gene end was trimmed by 2 bases and the J gene end by 6 bases; junction bases not matched to a gene: 10. Germline lookup yields CDR1 MNHEY and CDR2 SVGAGI. The CDR3 nucleotides are TGTGCCAGCAGTTACGGGACAGGGCCCTCTCGCAATGGCTACACCTTC. This codes for CASSYGTGPSRNGYTF.

There are a few counts of this clone. The chain joins TRBV30 to TRBJ1-1, with D perhaps TRBD1 (5 bases). The V end was cut by 7 bases, the J end by 2 bases, with 11 bases between. Germline CDR1 and CDR2: GTSNPN and SVGIG (reference sequence). This CDR3 spans 12 amino acids. For the CDR3, the DNA is TGTGCCTACCAAAGGGACAACACTGAAGCTTTCTTT. Protein: CAYQRDNTEAFF.

This chain connects TRBV7-9 to TRBJ2-5; 10 positions match TRBD1. Germline CDR1 and CDR2: SEHNR and FQNEAQ (reference sequence). The CDR3 is 14 residues long. V was pared by 5 bases and J by 5 bases, with 5 bases of the junction left unmatched. CDR3 region: CASSLGTGVETQYF. CDR3 sequence (DNA): TGTGCCAGCAGCCTCGGGACAGGGGTGGAGACCCAGTACTTC.

J is TRBJ2-2 and V is TRBV7-2; the D is unclear. The CDR3 extends over 14 amino acids. V was cut by 1 base and J by 2 bases, with 5 bases left in between. Germline-derived CDR1 and CDR2 are SGHTA and FQGNSA. CDR3: CASSLDRNTGELFF. CDR3 DNA sequence: TGTGCCAGCAGCTTAGACCGAAACACCGGGGAGCTGTTTTTT. The variable domain in full, completed from reference TRBV7-2 and TRBJ2-2, reads GAGVSQSPSNKVTEKGKDVELRCDPISGHTALYWYRQSLGQGLEFLIYFQGNSAPDKSGLPSDRFSAERTGGSVSTLTIQRTQQEDSAVYLCASSLDRNTGELFFGEGSRLTVL.

The chain has TRBV5-1 and TRBJ1-4; maybe TRBD1 (5 bases). The CDR3 is made up of 15 amino acids. Germline lookup yields CDR1 SGHRS and CDR2 YFSETQ. The V end was cut by 1 base, the J end by 4 bases, with 11 bases between. The CDR3 DNA reads as TGCGCCAGCAGCTTGAGAGACAGCTTTAATGAAAAACTGTTTTTT. Its translation is CASSLRDSFNEKLFF.

DNA for the CDR3: TGTGCCAGCAGCGCGACTAGCGGGGGGGTAGATACGCAGTATTTT. This translates into CASSATSGGVDTQYF. The V and J genes are TRBV9 and TRBJ2-3; 14 bases align to TRBD2. Germline trimming cut 3 bases from V and 5 bases from J; bases unmatched to any gene: 2. The CDR3 runs to 15 residues. Germline V lookup: CDR1 SGDLS, CDR2 YYNGEE.